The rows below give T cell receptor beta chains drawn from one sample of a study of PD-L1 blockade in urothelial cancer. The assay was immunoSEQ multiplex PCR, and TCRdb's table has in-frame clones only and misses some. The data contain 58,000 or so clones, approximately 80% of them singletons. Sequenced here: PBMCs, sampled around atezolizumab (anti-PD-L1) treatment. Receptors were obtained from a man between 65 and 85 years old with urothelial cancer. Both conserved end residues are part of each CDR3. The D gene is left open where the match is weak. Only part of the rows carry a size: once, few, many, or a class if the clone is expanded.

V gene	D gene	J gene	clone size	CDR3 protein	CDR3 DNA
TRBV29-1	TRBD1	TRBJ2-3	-	CSVEGGTGGTDTQYF	TGCAGCGTTGAGGGCGGGACAGGGGGCACAGATACGCAGTATTTT
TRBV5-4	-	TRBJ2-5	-	CASSLVPGEGETQYF	TGTGCCAGCAGCTTGGTCCCGGGAGAAGGAGAGACCCAGTACTTC
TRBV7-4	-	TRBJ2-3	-	CAITPIGSGSHGQYF	TGTGCCATCACCCCCATCGGGTCGGGATCCCATGGGCAGTATTTT
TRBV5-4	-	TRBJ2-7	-	CASSHETGRGQYF	TGTGCCAGCAGCCACGAGACAGGACGAGGGCAGTACTTC
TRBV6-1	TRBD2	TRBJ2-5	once	CASGESSGRAQETQYF	TGTGCCAGCGGTGAATCTAGCGGGAGGGCCCAAGAGACCCAGTACTTC
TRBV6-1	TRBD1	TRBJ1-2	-	CAGGTGGYGYTF	TGTGCCGGCGGGACAGGCGGTTATGGCTACACCTTC
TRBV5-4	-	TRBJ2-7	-	CASSPPGGDEQYF	TGTGCCAGCAGCCCCCCGGGGGGCGACGAGCAGTACTTC
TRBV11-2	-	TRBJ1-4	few	CASSLRALDSPREKLFF	TGTGCCAGCAGCTTACGGGCCTTGGACAGCCCAAGGGAAAAACTGTTTTTT
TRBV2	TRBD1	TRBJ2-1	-	CASSPDRGRIDEQFF	TGTGCCAGCAGTCCCGACAGGGGGAGGATAGATGAGCAGTTCTTC
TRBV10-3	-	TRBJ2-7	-	CAITPDSSYEQYF	TGTGCCATCACCCCGGACAGTTCCTACGAGCAGTACTTC
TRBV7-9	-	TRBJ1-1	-	CASSLAAGSGGDTEAFF	TGTGCCAGCAGCTTAGCGGCAGGGAGTGGAGGGGACACTGAAGCTTTCTTT
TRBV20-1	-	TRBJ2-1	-	CSALVNEQFF	TGCAGTGCACTAGTAAATGAGCAGTTCTTC
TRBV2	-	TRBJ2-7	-	CAGRELRYYEQYF	TGTGCCGGCAGGGAGCTGAGATACTACGAGCAGTACTTC
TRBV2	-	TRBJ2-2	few	CASSEVRGRLQNTGELFF	TGTGCCAGCAGTGAGGTTAGGGGAAGGCTCCAGAACACCGGGGAGCTGTTTTTT
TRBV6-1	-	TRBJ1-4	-	CASSEGGGTNEKLFF	TGTGCCAGCAGTGAAGGGGGCGGAACTAATGAAAAACTGTTTTTT